These 16 T cell receptor beta chains share one sample of origin, sequenced in a study of blood T cell repertoires in COVID-19. The data were produced by immunoSEQ multiplex PCR, yet TCRdb's version contains in-frame clones alone and is incomplete. The sample has fewer than 400,000 clones, roughly 90% seen once. The specimen was peripheral blood. The receptors shown here come from a woman younger than 45 with COVID-19, enrolled during active disease.

V gene TRBV11-2 combines with J gene TRBJ1-1, with D perhaps matching TRBD1 (6 bases). The V end was cut by 0 bases, the J end by 5 bases, with 16 bases between. CDR1 SGHAT and CDR2 FQNNGV come from the germline V gene. The CDR3 length is 16 residues. CDR3 amino acids: CASSLEPTGRSTEAFF. As DNA, the CDR3 is TGTGCCAGCAGCTTAGAGCCAACAGGGAGAAGTACTGAAGCTTTCTTT. The full variable domain, with the rest looked up from reference TRBV11-2 and TRBJ1-1, is EAGVAQSPRYKIIEKRQSVAFWCNPISGHATLYWYQQILGQGPKLLIQFQNNGVVDDSQLPKDRFSAERLKGVDSTLKIQPAKLEDSAVYLCASSLEPTGRSTEAFFGQGTRLTVV.

The chain recombines TRBV4-2 with TRBJ2-2, with D tentatively TRBD2 (6 bases). Trimming shortened V by 8 bases and J by 0 bases, and 10 bases separated the two germline ends. CDR1 LGHNA and CDR2 YNFKEQ come from the germline V gene. CDR3 length: 14 residues. The CDR3 reads CASRDFANTGELFF. The CDR3 DNA follows: TGTGCCAGCCGGGACTTCGCGAACACCGGGGAGCTGTTTTTT.

The rearrangement uses TRBV12-3 or TRBV12-4 and TRBJ1-1, with a tentative D call TRBD1 (5 bases). Trimming shortened V by 5 bases and J by 4 bases, and 11 bases separated the two germline ends. The CDR3 consists of 13 residues. The DNA for the CDR3 is TGTGCCAGCAGTAATCGACAGAGCACTGAAGCTTTCTTT. Its protein product is CASSNRQSTEAFF.

The V gene is TRBV9, the J gene TRBJ1-2; no definite D call. Trimming removed 0 bases at V and 4 bases at J, with 10 bases between. CDR1 is SGDLS, CDR2 YYNGEE, per germline. The CDR3 covers 14 residues. The CDR3 loop reads CASSVDMEGYGYTF. The CDR3 bases are TGTGCCAGCAGCGTAGACATGGAGGGCTATGGCTACACCTTC.

There are many counts of this clone. The V call is TRBV3-1 (or the pseudogene TRBV3-2), the J call TRBJ2-1; unclear D gene. CDR1 and CDR2 from the germline V gene are LGHDT and YNNKEL (reference sequence). The CDR3 loop spans 15 amino acids. V lost 4 bases and J lost 9, with 19 bases in between. The CDR3 is CASSLIPALRPEQFF. CDR3 nucleotide sequence: TGTGCCAGCAGCCTAATCCCAGCGCTACGGCCTGAGCAGTTCTTC.

The chain has TRBV2 and TRBJ2-7; 7 positions match TRBD1. V lost 6 bases and J lost 4; bases outside the gene matches: 9. The length of the CDR3 is 14 residues. Germline CDR1 SNHLY, CDR2 FYNNEI. DNA for the CDR3: TGTGCCAGCAGCCCCGGGACAGCCTTGTACGAGCAGTACTTC. Its translation is CASSPGTALYEQYF.

This clone is a singleton in its sample. The rearrangement links TRBV5-4 to TRBJ1-2; 8 bases are a match to TRBD1. This CDR3 has 13 residues. The V gene end was trimmed by 4 bases and the J gene end by 7 bases; junction bases not matched to a gene: 6. Per the germline V gene, CDR1 is SGHNT and CDR2 is YYREEE (reference sequence). CDR3 coding DNA: TGTGCCAGCAGCCTGGGGCAGGGGGCTGGCTACACCTTC. Its translation: CASSLGQGAGYTF. Variable domain in full (rest from reference TRBV5-4 and TRBJ1-2): ETGVTQSPTHLIKTRGQQVTLRCSSQSGHNTVSWYQQALGQGPQFIFQYYREEENGRGNFPPRFSGLQFPNYSSELNVNALELDDSALYLCASSLGQGAGYTFGSGTRLTVV.

The chain joins TRBV28 to TRBJ2-7; 10 nucleotides agree with TRBD2. With V trimmed by 6 bases and J by 2 bases, 10 bases remained unmatched. The CDR3 is 16 amino acids. Germline V gene lookup returns CDR1 MDHEN and CDR2 SYDVKM. CDR3 DNA: TGTGCCAGCAGGTGCCTCCTAGCGGGGGCGACCTACGAGCAGTACGTC. This encodes CASRCLLAGATYEQYV.

J is TRBJ2-5 and V is TRBV18; D gene uncertain. CDR3 length: 15 residues. Trimming pared 0 bases from V and 3 bases from J, leaving 11 bases between. CDR1 is KGHSH, CDR2 LQKENI, per germline. CDR3 region: CASSPPSLTEETQYF. DNA of the CDR3: TGTGCCAGCTCACCACCGAGTTTAACAGAAGAGACCCAGTACTTC.

This clone was detected a few times. The chain joins TRBV7-9 to TRBJ1-2; 9 positions match TRBD1. Germline loops: CDR1 SEHNR, CDR2 FQNEAQ (reference sequence). V lost 4 bases to trimming and J lost 5 bases; unmatched junction nucleotides: 5. This CDR3 is 14 amino acids long. The CDR3 DNA follows: TGTGCCAGCAGCTCGAGGACAGGGGTTTATGGCTACACCTTC. This codes for CASSSRTGVYGYTF.

The chain joins TRBV7-2 to TRBJ1-5, with 8 bases lining up with TRBD1. This CDR3 spans 15 amino acids. V lost 3 bases, J lost 2 bases, and 3 bases stayed unmatched. In germline, CDR1 is SGHTA, CDR2 FQGNSA. This CDR3 reads CASSFSGGGNQPQHF. In nucleotides, the CDR3 is TGTGCCAGCAGCTTTTCAGGGGGCGGCAATCAGCCCCAGCATTTT.

The chain couples TRBV5-5 to TRBJ2-7; D is possibly TRBD2 (5 bases). This CDR3 has 14 amino acids. Germline V gives CDR1 SGHKS, CDR2 YYEKEE (reference sequence). Trimming left V 0 bases short and J 2 bases short, with 9 bases between. CDR3: CASSLAPTTYEQYV. The CDR3 region has the DNA TGTGCCAGCAGCTTGGCCCCGACTACCTACGAGCAGTACGTC.

In DNA, the CDR3 is TGTGCCAGTAGTACCGGACTAGCGGGGATTAGCACAGATACGCAGTATTTT. Translated, it gives CASSTGLAGISTDTQYF. This sequence joins TRBV19 and TRBJ2-3; TRBD2 aligns across 12 bases. The junction had 5 bases not matched to a gene; V was cut back by 4 bases and J by 0 bases. This CDR3 region has 17 residues. Germline assignment: CDR1 LNHDA and CDR2 SQIVND (reference sequence).

This rearrangement joins TRBV27 to TRBJ1-2; possible D gene TRBD1, 5 bases. Germline V gene lookup returns CDR1 MNHEY and CDR2 SMNVEV (reference sequence). This CDR3 contains 11 residues. Trimming cost V 5 bases and J 8 bases, with 9 bases left between them. This CDR3 is CASSNRQGYTF. Here the CDR3 DNA reads TGTGCCAGCAGTAATAGACAGGGCTACACCTTC.

J is TRBJ1-5 and V is TRBV13; D perhaps matches TRBD1 (5 bases). CDR1 PRHDT and CDR2 FYEKMQ come from the germline V gene (reference sequence). V lost 5 bases to trimming and J lost 4 bases, with 12 bases between them. The CDR3 is 14 amino acids. The CDR3 here is CASSLSSGNQPQHF. The DNA for the CDR3 is TGTGCCAGCAGCCTATCCTCAGGGAATCAGCCCCAGCATTTT.

The rearrangement uses TRBV6-5 and TRBJ1-2; 8 bases are a match to TRBD1. Germline-derived CDR1 and CDR2 are MNHEY and SVGAGI. This CDR3 is built from 14 residues. Germline trimming cut 6 bases from V and 4 bases from J; bases unmatched to any gene: 7. The CDR3 spells CASRPTGVGYGYTF. CDR3 coding DNA: TGTGCCAGCAGACCGACAGGGGTGGGCTATGGCTACACCTTC.